This TCR beta chain was captured in a study of blood T cell repertoires in COVID-19. Study-wide background: Acute and convalescent COVID-19 samples came from the United States, Italy and Spain.

Repertoires were generated with immunoSEQ multiplex PCR, while TCRdb's copy carries only in-frame clones and drops some. This table holds some 200,000 clones, roughly 91% found once. Sequences were obtained from PBMCs or T cells enriched from blood (not recorded which). The clonotype was recovered from a man aged 30-40 years in a cohort exposed to, infected with or recovered from COVID-19 (not recorded which).

CDR3 amino acids: CASSPPGYEQYF. CDR3 DNA sequence: TGTGCCAGCAGCCCCCCCGGGTACGAGCAGTACTTC. The chain employs TRBV6-5 and TRBJ2-7; D is unresolved. The germline V and J ends were trimmed by 6 bases and 4 bases, with 10 bases remaining between them. The germline V gene encodes CDR1 MNHEY and CDR2 SVGAGI. CDR3 length: 12 residues.